Described below is a single T cell receptor (beta chain) sequence and its context. Produced via immunoSEQ multiplex PCR; TCRdb's table is partial and in-frame only. The sample lists roughly 100,000 clones; about 90% were seen once. This specimen belongs to a study of blood T cell repertoires in COVID-19. Overall study: T cells, B-cell-depleted T cells, or PBMCs provided the cDNA or gDNA that served as material.

CDR1 MRHNA and CDR2 SNTAGT come from the germline V gene. V lost 1 base, J lost 5 bases, and 4 bases stayed unmatched. The CDR3 loop spans 15 amino acids. Sequenced: peripheral blood. This chain connects TRBV6-4 to TRBJ2-1; 8 nucleotides align to TRBD2. The sequence came from a human donor in a cohort sampled during active COVID-19. The CDR3: CASSDLAGSNNEQFF. CDR3 bases: TGTGCCAGCAGTGACTTAGCGGGAAGTAACAATGAGCAGTTCTTC.